This T cell receptor beta chain was observed in a study of cytomegalovirus exposure and HLA in healthy donors. Trimming shortened V by 4 bases and J by 5 bases, and 12 bases separated the two germline ends. The germline V gene encodes CDR1 MGHRA and CDR2 YSYEKL. This CDR3 comprises 15 residues. Overall study results and limits: Other equally common chains were less clonally expanded than HLA-associated TCR beta chains, a later analysis showed. There were reportedly fewer N-insertions in an Asian-associated ancestry cluster than the roughly 700-donor mean, in a later analysis.

As regards this clone: Its antigen is as yet unknown.

The PCR employed 60 Vbeta primers together with 13 Jbeta primers. Sequenced by immunoSEQ multiplex PCR; TCRdb stores in-frame clones only, minus some. The table shows roughly 120,000 clones, with 60% to 70% occurring only once. The chain links TRBV4-1 to TRBJ1-6; a weak D match, TRBD1 (6 bases). This clonotype was sampled from a woman aged 35 to 49 in good health and CMV-seropositive. Sequencing input: PBMCs. The CDR3 sequence is CASSPLRTDNSPLHF. As DNA, the CDR3 is TGCGCCAGCAGCCCCCTGAGGACAGATAATTCACCCCTCCACTTT.